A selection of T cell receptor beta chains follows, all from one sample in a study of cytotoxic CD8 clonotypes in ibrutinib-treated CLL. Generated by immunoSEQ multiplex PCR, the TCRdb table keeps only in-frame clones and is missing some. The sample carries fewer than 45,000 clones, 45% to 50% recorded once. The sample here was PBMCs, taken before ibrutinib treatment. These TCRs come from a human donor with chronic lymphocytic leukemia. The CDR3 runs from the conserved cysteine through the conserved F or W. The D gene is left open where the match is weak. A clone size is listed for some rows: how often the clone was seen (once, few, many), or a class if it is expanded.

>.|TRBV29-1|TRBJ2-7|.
TGCAGCGTATATGAGGGGATAGAGTACGAGCAGTACTTC
CSVYEGIEYEQYF
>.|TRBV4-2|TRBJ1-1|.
TGTGCCAGCAGCCGCCTAGACGGACCGAACACTGAAGCTTTCTTT
CASSRLDGPNTEAFF
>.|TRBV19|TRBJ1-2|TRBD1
TGTGCCAGTAGTCCAGACAGGGCCTATGGCTACACCTTC
CASSPDRAYGYTF
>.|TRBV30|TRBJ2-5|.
TGTGCCTGGGCTAACAGGGAGACCCAGTACTTC
CAWANRETQYF
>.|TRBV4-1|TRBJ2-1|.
TGCGCCAGCAGCCCACCTCAGGGATACAATGAGCAGTTCTTC
CASSPPQGYNEQFF
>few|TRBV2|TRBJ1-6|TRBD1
TGTGCCAGCAGTGAAGTTCTGCCGGGACAGGGGAATTCACCCCTCCACTTT
CASSEVLPGQGNSPLHF
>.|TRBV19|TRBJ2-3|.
TGTGCCAGTAGTATAAGGTCTGGGGAGACAGATACGCAGTATTTT
CASSIRSGETDTQYF
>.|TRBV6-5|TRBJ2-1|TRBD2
TGTGCCAGCAGTTACAGACTAGCGGGGGGGCCGAATGAGCAGTTCTTC
CASSYRLAGGPNEQFF
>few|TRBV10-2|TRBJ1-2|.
TGCGCCAGCAGTCCCGATGCCTCCTATGGCTACACCTTC
CASSPDASYGYTF
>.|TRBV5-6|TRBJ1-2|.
TGTGCCAGCAGCTTCTTTTCCGGAGCTAACTATGGCTACACCTTC
CASSFFSGANYGYTF
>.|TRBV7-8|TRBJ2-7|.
TGTGCCAGCAGCTCCGTTGACACCCGGTGGTCCTACGAGCAGTACTTC
CASSSVDTRWSYEQYF
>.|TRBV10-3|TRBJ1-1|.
TGTGCCATCACGCGGGGGCGCAGGAACACTGAAGCTTTCTTT
CAITRGRRNTEAFF
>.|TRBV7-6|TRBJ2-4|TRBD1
TGTGCCAGCAGCGTCCTAGGGACAGGAAAAAACATTCAGTACTTC
CASSVLGTGKNIQYF
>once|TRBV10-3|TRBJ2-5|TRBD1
TGTGCCATCAGGGGACAGAGACAAGAGACCCAGTACTTC
CAIRGQRQETQYF
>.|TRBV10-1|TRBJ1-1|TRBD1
TGCGCCAGCAGTGGAGGGGGCGCCGCCACTGAAGCTTTCTTT
CASSGGGAATEAFF
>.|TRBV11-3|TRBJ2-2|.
TGTGCCAGCAGCGCAGGGACCCTTTCCACCGGGGAGCTGTTTTTT
CASSAGTLSTGELFF
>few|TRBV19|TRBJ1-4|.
TGTGCCAGTAGTATCGGGCAGGGGTATGAAAAACTGTTTTTT
CASSIGQGYEKLFF
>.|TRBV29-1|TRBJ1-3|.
TGCAGCGTCGGCACAGGGTACTCTGGAAACACCATATATTTT
CSVGTGYSGNTIYF
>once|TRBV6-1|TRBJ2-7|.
TGTGCCAGCAGTGAAGCTGGCCAGGCGTATGACGAGCAGTACTTC
CASSEAGQAYDEQYF
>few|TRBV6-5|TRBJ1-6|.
TGTGCCAGCAGTTACGCCCCTGAGGGTTTCTCACCCCTCCACTTT
CASSYAPEGFSPLHF
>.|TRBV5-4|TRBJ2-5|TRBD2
TGTGCCAGCAGTTCCCTTTTGCGAGGGAGGGAAGAGACCCAGTACTTC
CASSSLLRGREETQYF
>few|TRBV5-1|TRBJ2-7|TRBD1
TGCGCCAGCAGCTTGGCGGGACAGGGGGCGAAAGAGCAGTACTTC
CASSLAGQGAKEQYF
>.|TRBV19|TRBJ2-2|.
TGTGCCAGTAGTCTGGGAGGGGGTACCGGGGAGCTGTTTTTT
CASSLGGGTGELFF
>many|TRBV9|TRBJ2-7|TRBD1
TGTGCCAGCAGCGTCAGGACAGGGGGCTCCTACGAGCAGTACTTC
CASSVRTGGSYEQYF
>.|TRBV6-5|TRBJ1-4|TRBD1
TGTGCCAGCAGTTACTCCCGGGACAGCTTTGAAAAACTGTTTTTT
CASSYSRDSFEKLFF